The count of the clone carrying this TCR beta chain is one. Busulfan-fludarabine conditioning, marrow transplant, and cyclophosphamide on days +3 and +4 were administered. This table comes from immunoSEQ multiplex PCR, and its TCRdb copy is limited to in-frame clones, with some not included. The sample gives about 10,000 clones, roughly 80% of which show up once; roughly 14% is in the top ten. V shed 5 bases and J 4 bases; nucleotides not matched to a gene: 9. CDR1 SGHTA and CDR2 FQGNSA come from the germline V gene. This CDR3 comprises 15 residues. This sample was taken from a study of T cells after posttransplantation cyclophosphamide.

The clonotype comes from a female patient in her forties who received an allogeneic stem cell transplant from a related donor, was CMV-positive, and had no GVHD. Some T cells may possibly be graft donor cells. This chain joins TRBV7-2 and TRBJ2-7; 9 nucleotides match TRBD1. Sequences were derived from PBMCs, sampled about 1,900 days after a stem cell transplant with posttransplant cyclophosphamide. CDR3 nucleotide sequence: TGTGCCAGCAGCCAAACGGGACAGGGAAGATACGAGCAGTACTTC. Translating gives CASSQTGQGRYEQYF.